Described below is a single TCR beta chain sequence and its context. Looked up from germline, CDR1 is GTSNPN and CDR2 is SVGIG (reference sequence). With 0 bases removed from V and 4 bases from J, the gap between germline ends came to 10 bases. CDR3 size: 14 residues. Sequencing used immunoSEQ multiplex PCR; TCRdb keeps in-frame clones, though not all of them. The sample yields about 200,000 clones, 79% seen once. These data are taken from a study of cytotoxic CD8 clonotypes in ibrutinib-treated CLL. The receptor was isolated from a human donor with chronic lymphocytic leukemia. Specimen: PBMCs, collected after 12 months of ibrutinib treatment. V gene TRBV30 combines with J gene TRBJ1-5; D is unclear. The CDR3 nucleotides are TGTGCCTGGAGTGTACTGGACGGAAATCAGCCCCAGCATTTT. It is translated as CAWSVLDGNQPQHF. Based on the CDR3 plus reference TRBV30 and TRBJ1-5, the full variable domain is SQTIHQWPATLVQPVGSPLSLECTVEGTSNPNLYWYRQAAGRGLQLLFYSVGIGQISSEVPQNLSASRPQDRQFILSSKKLLLSDSGFYLCAWSVLDGNQPQHFGDGTRLSIL.